This T cell receptor (beta chain) was sequenced in a study of radiotherapy plus CTLA-4 blockade in lung cancer. General study results and limits: An expansion of tumor-derived TCR clones occurred in blood after radiotherapy plus ipilimumab.

Comments on this clone: Its antigen is not known.

The ends lost 0 bases at V and 4 bases at J; junction bases unmatched: 6. The CDR3 is 16 residues long. Per germline, CDR1 MGHRA and CDR2 YSYEKL. The protocol was immunoSEQ multiplex PCR, while the TCRdb copy is restricted to in-frame clones and leaves out a portion. In the table there are 110,000 or so clones, about four fifths of which are singletons. The sequence was collected from a human donor with non-small cell lung cancer who had a partial response to radiotherapy plus ipilimumab. The J gene is TRBJ2-5, the V gene TRBV4-1; 9 bases are shared with TRBD2. Specimen: peripheral blood, collected from a patient treated with radiotherapy plus ipilimumab. The CDR3 DNA sequence: TGCGCCAGCAGCCAAGAGGGTCAAGCGGGAGGAGAGACCCAGTACTTC. It yields the protein CASSQEGQAGGETQYF.